This record looks at one T cell receptor beta chain sequence and its context. Its matching antigen is unknown. These data originate in a study of T cell responses to AZD1222 COVID-19 vaccine. Overall study findings and caveats: Reports say nearly half of spike-specific TCRs go after unmutated variant regions. Dominant at 160-218 and 743-854, vaccine-associated CD4 TCRs also spanned spike.

CDR1 LNHDA and CDR2 SQIVND come from the germline V gene (reference sequence). Trimming left V 5 bases short and J 4 bases short, with 11 bases between. The CDR3 length is 13 residues. Assay used: immunoSEQ multiplex PCR; TCRdb lists only in-frame clones, some missing. The data contain roughly 120,000 clones, around 90% of them singletons. The chain joins TRBV19 to TRBJ1-2, with a tentative D call TRBD1 (5 bases). Sample: peripheral blood, taken 28 days after the second AZD1222 dose. The receptor was derived from an adult who received the AZD1222 COVID-19 vaccine. As DNA, the CDR3 is TGTGCCAGTAGTGAACCGGGGGTCTATGGCTACACCTTC. It translates to CASSEPGVYGYTF.